This is a list of T cell receptor beta chains from one sample in a study of blood T cell repertoires in COVID-19. Assay used: immunoSEQ multiplex PCR; TCRdb lists only in-frame clones, some missing. The repertoire holds a few hundred thousand clones, approximately 84% seen once, with roughly 6.7% in the top ten. The sample taken for sequencing was PBMCs or T cells enriched from blood (not recorded which). The receptors come from a woman aged 50 to 60 who had been exposed to COVID-19. Each CDR3 is given with its conserved first and last residue. The D gene is left open where the match is weak. A clone size is listed for some rows: how often the clone was seen (once, few, many), or a class if it is expanded.

j_call clone_size v_call d_call cdr3_aa cdr3_nt
TRBJ2-5 NA TRBV7-8 TRBD2 CASSLGLAGGFLLETQYF TGTGCCAGCAGCTTAGGGCTAGCGGGGGGGTTTCTTTTAGAGACCCAGTACTTC
TRBJ1-1 NA TRBV5-1 TRBD1 CASSWSQGDTEAFF TGCGCCAGCAGTTGGTCCCAGGGGGACACTGAAGCTTTCTTT
TRBJ2-5 NA TRBV5-1 TRBD2 CASSPRPSGVTQETQYF TGCGCCAGCAGCCCCCGCCCTAGCGGGGTCACACAAGAGACCCAGTACTTC
TRBJ2-1 NA TRBV3-1/TRBV3-2 TRBD2 CASSQIGTSGASSYNEQFF TGTGCCAGCAGCCAGATCGGGACTAGCGGGGCCAGCTCCTACAATGAGCAGTTCTTC
TRBJ1-3 NA TRBV2 NA CASSEFQEAGNTIYF TGTGCCAGCAGTGAATTTCAGGAAGCTGGAAACACCATATATTTT
TRBJ1-6 NA TRBV27 NA CASGTGNTPLHF TGTGCCAGCGGTACGGGGAACACACCCCTCCACTTT
TRBJ2-2 NA TRBV6-5 TRBD2 CASKRGGNTGELFF TGTGCCAGCAAGCGGGGTGGAAACACCGGGGAGCTGTTTTTT
TRBJ1-2 NA TRBV29-1 NA CSVEGGREANYGYTF TGCAGCGTTGAAGGGGGGAGGGAAGCTAACTATGGCTACACCTTC
TRBJ1-1 NA TRBV4-3 NA CASSQDLAEETNTEAFF TGCGCCAGCAGCCAAGATTTGGCAGAAGAAACGAACACTGAAGCTTTCTTT
TRBJ1-2 once TRBV28 NA CASTPGGGREGYTF TGTGCCAGCACCCCTGGGGGGGGGCGAGAGGGCTACACCTTC
TRBJ1-1 NA TRBV5-1 NA CASSPDGGNTEAFF TGCGCCAGCAGCCCCGACGGGGGTAACACTGAAGCTTTCTTT
TRBJ1-1 NA TRBV2 TRBD1 CAPRRGLAEAFF TGTGCCCCTCGGAGGGGGCTGGCTGAAGCTTTCTTT
TRBJ1-1 NA TRBV7-6 TRBD1 CASSPRQGAEAFF TGTGCCAGCAGCCCTCGACAGGGCGCTGAAGCTTTCTTT
TRBJ2-3 NA TRBV19 TRBD2 CASSNRRGGGTDTQYF TGTGCCAGTAGCAATCGGCGGGGGGGCGGTACAGATACGCAGTATTTT
TRBJ2-4 NA TRBV21-1 NA CASSFEEYIQYF TGTGCCAGCAGCTTTGAAGAGTACATTCAGTACTTC
TRBJ2-1 NA TRBV28 TRBD2 CASRTPGGNEQFF TGTGCCAGCAGGACCCCGGGGGGCAATGAGCAGTTCTTC